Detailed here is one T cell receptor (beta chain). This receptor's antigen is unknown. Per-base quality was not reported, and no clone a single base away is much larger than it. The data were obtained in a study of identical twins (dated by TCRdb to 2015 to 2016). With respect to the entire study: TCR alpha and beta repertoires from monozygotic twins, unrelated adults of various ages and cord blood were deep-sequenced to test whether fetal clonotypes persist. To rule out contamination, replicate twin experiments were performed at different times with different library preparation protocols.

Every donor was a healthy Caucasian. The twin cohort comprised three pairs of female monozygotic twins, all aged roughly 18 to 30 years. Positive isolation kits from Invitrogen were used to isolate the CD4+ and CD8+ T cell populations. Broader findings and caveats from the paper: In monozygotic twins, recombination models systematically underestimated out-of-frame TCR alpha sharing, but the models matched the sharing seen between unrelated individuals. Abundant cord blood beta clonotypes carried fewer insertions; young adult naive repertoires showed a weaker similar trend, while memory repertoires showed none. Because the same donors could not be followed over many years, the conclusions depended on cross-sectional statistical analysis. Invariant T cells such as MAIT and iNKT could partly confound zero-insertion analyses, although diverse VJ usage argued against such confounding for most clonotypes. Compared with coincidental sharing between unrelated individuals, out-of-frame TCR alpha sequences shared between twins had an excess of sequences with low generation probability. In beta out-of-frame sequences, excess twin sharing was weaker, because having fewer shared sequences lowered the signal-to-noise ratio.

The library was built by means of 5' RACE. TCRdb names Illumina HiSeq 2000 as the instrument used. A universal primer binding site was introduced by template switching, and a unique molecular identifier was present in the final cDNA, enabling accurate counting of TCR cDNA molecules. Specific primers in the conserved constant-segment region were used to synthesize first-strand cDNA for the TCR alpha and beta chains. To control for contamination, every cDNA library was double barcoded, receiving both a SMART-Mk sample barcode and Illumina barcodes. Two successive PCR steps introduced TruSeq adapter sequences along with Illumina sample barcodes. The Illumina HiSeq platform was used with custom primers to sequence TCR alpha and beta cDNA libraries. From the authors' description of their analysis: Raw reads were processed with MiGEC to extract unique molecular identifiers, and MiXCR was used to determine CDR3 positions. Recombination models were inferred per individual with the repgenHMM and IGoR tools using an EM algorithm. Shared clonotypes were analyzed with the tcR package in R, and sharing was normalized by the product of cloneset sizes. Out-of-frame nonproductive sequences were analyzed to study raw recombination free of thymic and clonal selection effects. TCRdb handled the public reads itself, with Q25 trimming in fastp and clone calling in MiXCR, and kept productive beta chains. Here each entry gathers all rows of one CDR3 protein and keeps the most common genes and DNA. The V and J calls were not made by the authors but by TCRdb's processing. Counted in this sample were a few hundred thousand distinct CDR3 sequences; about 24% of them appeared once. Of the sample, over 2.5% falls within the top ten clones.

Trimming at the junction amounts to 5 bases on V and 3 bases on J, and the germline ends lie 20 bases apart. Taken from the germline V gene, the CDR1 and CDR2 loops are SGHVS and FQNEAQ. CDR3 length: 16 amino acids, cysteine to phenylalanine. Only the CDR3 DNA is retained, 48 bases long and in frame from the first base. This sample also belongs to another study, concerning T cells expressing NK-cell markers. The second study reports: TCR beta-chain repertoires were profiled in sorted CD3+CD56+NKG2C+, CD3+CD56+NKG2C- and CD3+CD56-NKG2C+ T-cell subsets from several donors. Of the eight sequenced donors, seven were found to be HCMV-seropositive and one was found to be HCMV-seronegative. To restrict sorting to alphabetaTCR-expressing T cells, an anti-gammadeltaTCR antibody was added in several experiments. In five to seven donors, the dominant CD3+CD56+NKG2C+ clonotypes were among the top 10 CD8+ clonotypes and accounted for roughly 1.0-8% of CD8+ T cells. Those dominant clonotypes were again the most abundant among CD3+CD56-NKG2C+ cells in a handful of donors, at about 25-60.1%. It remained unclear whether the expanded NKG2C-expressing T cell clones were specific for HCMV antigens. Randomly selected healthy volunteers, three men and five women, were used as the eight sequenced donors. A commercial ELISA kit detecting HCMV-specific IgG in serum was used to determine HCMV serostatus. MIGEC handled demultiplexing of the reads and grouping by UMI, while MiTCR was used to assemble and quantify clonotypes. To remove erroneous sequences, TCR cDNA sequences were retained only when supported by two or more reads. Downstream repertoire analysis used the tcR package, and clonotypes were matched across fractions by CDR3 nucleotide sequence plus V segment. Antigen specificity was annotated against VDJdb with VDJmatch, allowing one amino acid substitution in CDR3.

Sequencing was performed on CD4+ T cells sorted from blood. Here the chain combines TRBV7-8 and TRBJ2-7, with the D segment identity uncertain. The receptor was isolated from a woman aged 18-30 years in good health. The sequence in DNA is TGTGCCAGCAGCCTTAAACGGCATGGTGGGAACTACGAGCAGTACTTC. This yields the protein CASSLKRHGGNYEQYF. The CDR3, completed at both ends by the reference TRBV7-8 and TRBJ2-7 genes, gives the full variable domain GAGVSQSPRYKVAKRGQDVALRCDPISGHVSLFWYQQALGQGPEFLTYFQNEAQLDKSGLPSDRFFAERPEGSVSTLKIQRTQQEDSAVYLCASSLKRHGGNYEQYFGPGTRLTVT.